The 29 T cell receptor beta chains below all came from one sample that was sequenced in a study of cytomegalovirus exposure and HLA in healthy donors. Sequencing was performed with immunoSEQ multiplex PCR; in TCRdb, only in-frame clones are kept and a portion is missing. This table holds about 130,000 clones, 89% found once. Input material: PBMCs. The receptors were gathered from a woman under 30 in good health and CMV-seronegative.

The chain combines TRBV2 with TRBJ1-4; D possibly corresponds to TRBD1 (5 bases). CDR1 SNHLY and CDR2 FYNNEI come from the germline V gene. Trimming removed 5 bases from V and 6 bases from J, with 13 bases in between. The CDR3 covers 14 residues. CDR3 sequence reads: CASSLQGGDEKLFF. CDR3 nucleotide sequence: TGTGCCAGCAGTCTGCAGGGAGGGGATGAAAAACTGTTTTTT.

The chain combines TRBV5-1 with TRBJ1-1, with 8 bases matching TRBD1. In germline, CDR1 is SGHRS, CDR2 YFSETQ. This CDR3 comprises 15 residues. V shed 1 base and J 1 base; nucleotides not matched to a gene: 3. CDR3 in DNA: TGCGCCAGCAGCTTGCAGGGGGCGGGGAACACTGAAGCTTTCTTT. Translation: CASSLQGAGNTEAFF.

The chain couples TRBV9 to TRBJ1-3; D remains ambiguous. Trimming took off 5 bases at V and 0 bases at J, with 15 bases between the two ends. CDR1 and CDR2 (germline): SGDLS, YYNGEE. The CDR3 loop spans 16 amino acids. CDR3 DNA sequence: TGTGCCAGCAGGAAGGGAGAAGGCAGCTCTGGAAACACCATATATTTT. It yields the protein CASRKGEGSSGNTIYF.

The rearrangement joins TRBV5-1 to TRBJ2-2, with 14 bases fitting TRBD2. The CDR3 has 16 amino acids. Germline V gene sequence: CDR1 SGHRS, CDR2 YFSETQ. The trim removed 4 bases at V and 4 bases at J, leaving 3 bases unmatched. As DNA, the CDR3 is TGCGCCAGCAGCCTGGGACTAGCGGGGGCCACCGGGGAGCTGTTTTTT. Its protein is CASSLGLAGATGELFF.

The V and J genes are TRBV10-3 and TRBJ1-3, with no clear D. Germline CDR1 is ENHRY and CDR2 is SYGVKD. The CDR3 length is 13 residues. The ends were cut back, 4 bases at V and 0 bases at J, with 4 bases in the middle. In nucleotides, the CDR3 is TGTGCCATCAGTGGGCTCTCTGGAAACACCATATATTTT. Protein sequence: CAISGLSGNTIYF.

This rearrangement joins TRBV7-9 to TRBJ1-4; 8 bases match TRBD1. CDR1 is SEHNR, CDR2 FQNEAQ, per germline (reference sequence). CDR3 length: 15 residues. Unmatched junction bases numbered 5, after V lost 4 bases and J lost 4 bases. CDR3 protein: CASSYGTGNNEKLFF. The CDR3 DNA follows: TGTGCCAGCAGCTACGGGACAGGAAATAATGAAAAACTGTTTTTT.

The chain combines TRBV6-4 with TRBJ2-7; possibly TRBD2 for D (5 bases). Trimming removed 3 bases at V and 7 bases at J, with 19 bases between. The CDR3 loop spans 15 amino acids. The germline CDR1 and CDR2 sequences are MRHNA and SNTAGT. CDR3 nucleotides: TGTGCCAGCAGTGAACCGCGGGTTTTCTCAGCGGAGCAGTACTTC. Protein: CASSEPRVFSAEQYF.

The CDR3 spells CASSYGTGFEKLFF. For the CDR3, the DNA is TGTGCCAGCAGTTATGGGACAGGGTTTGAAAAACTGTTTTTT. The chain couples TRBV6-5 to TRBJ1-4, with 9 bases identical to TRBD1. V gave up 3 bases and J gave up 7 bases; unmatched junction bases: 3. The CDR3 runs to 14 residues. Germline V gives CDR1 MNHEY, CDR2 SVGAGI.

The chain links TRBV19 to TRBJ2-5, with D tentatively TRBD2 (5 bases). Trimming removed 1 base from V and 4 bases from J, with 13 bases in between. The length of the CDR3 is 15 residues. Germline V CDR1 and CDR2: LNHDA, SQIVND (reference sequence). The CDR3 protein is CASSIGLTAGETQYF. For the CDR3, the DNA is TGTGCCAGTAGTATAGGCCTTACCGCGGGAGAGACCCAGTACTTC.

V gene TRBV7-9 combines with J gene TRBJ2-7; 8 positions agree with TRBD1. The V gene end was trimmed by 5 bases and the J gene end by 3 bases; junction bases not matched to a gene: 9. The length of the CDR3 is 15 residues. The germline V gene has CDR1 SEHNR and CDR2 FQNEAQ (reference sequence). The CDR3 loop reads CASSPPGTGHYEQYF. The CDR3 region has the DNA TGTGCCAGCAGCCCCCCCGGGACAGGACACTACGAGCAGTACTTC.

V is TRBV6-6 and J is TRBJ2-3, with TRBD2 as a possible D gene (6 bases). V lost 4 bases and J lost 1, with 9 bases in between. Germline CDR1 reads MNHNY; CDR2 reads SVGAGI (reference sequence). This CDR3 has 14 residues. CDR3 loop: CASSWGGGTDTQYF. In DNA form, the CDR3 reads TGTGCCAGCAGTTGGGGCGGGGGCACAGATACGCAGTATTTT.

Regarding this clone: Other DNA variants within this sample encode the same CDR3. J is TRBJ1-5 and V is TRBV18; D is undetermined. This CDR3 contains 13 residues. Germline V gene data show CDR1 as KGHSH and CDR2 as LQKENI. Trimming took off 2 bases at V and 2 bases at J, with 4 bases between the two ends. The CDR3, as DNA: TGTGCCAGCTCACCAGCGGGCAATCAGCCCCAGCATTTT. Amino acids: CASSPAGNQPQHF.

The chain employs TRBV5-1 and TRBJ1-3; D unresolved. The germline V gene has CDR1 SGHRS and CDR2 YFSETQ. Trimming removed 2 bases from V and 0 bases from J, with 12 bases in between. The CDR3 loop spans 16 amino acids. The CDR3 DNA reads as TGCGCCAGCAGCTTCTCCGGACTAAGCTCTGGAAACACCATATATTTT. Residues: CASSFSGLSSGNTIYF.

As DNA, the CDR3 is TGTGCCACCTCGCACGTTGTCAGAAACACCGGGGAGCTGTTTTTT. Amino acid sequence: CATSHVVRNTGELFF. The chain carries TRBV6-5 and TRBJ2-2; no reliable D call. CDR3 length: 15 residues. CDR1 MNHEY and CDR2 SVGAGI come from the germline V gene. V lost 10 bases and J lost 2, with 17 bases in between.

This clone occurred once. V is TRBV7-9 and J is TRBJ2-1; a possible D gene is TRBD1 (6 bases). The germline CDR1 and CDR2 sequences are SEHNR and FQNEAQ (reference sequence). This CDR3 spans 13 amino acids. Trimming removed 1 base from V and 9 bases from J, with 10 bases in between. Written as DNA, the CDR3 is TGTGCCAGCAGCTTAGGGGACAATAGTGAGCAGTTCTTC. Protein sequence: CASSLGDNSEQFF. The variable domain in full, completed from reference TRBV7-9 and TRBJ2-1, reads DTGVSQNPRHKITKRGQNVTFRCDPISEHNRLYWYRQTLGQGPEFLTYFQNEAQLEKSRLLSDRFSAERPKGSFSTLEIQRTEQGDSAMYLCASSLGDNSEQFFGPGTRLTVL.

The rearrangement uses TRBV10-2 and TRBJ1-6; D is undetermined. V lost 0 bases to trimming and J lost 11 bases, with 11 bases between them. CDR3 length equals 14 residues. The germline V gene has CDR1 WSHSY and CDR2 SAAADI. The CDR3 is CASSESGTNTPLHF. The CDR3 nucleotides are TGCGCCAGCAGTGAGTCGGGTACTAACACACCCCTCCACTTT.

This sequence joins TRBV6-1 and TRBJ1-2; 7 bases are shared with TRBD1. CDR1 and CDR2 from the germline V gene are MNHNS and SASEGT. Trimming at V came to 6 bases and at J to 3 bases, leaving 10 bases not matched to a gene. The CDR3 extends over 15 amino acids. This CDR3 reads CASRGGYTGDYGYTF. The CDR3 DNA reads TGTGCCAGCAGGGGGGGATATACAGGGGACTATGGCTACACCTTC.

The genes are TRBV5-1 and TRBJ2-7; a possible D gene is TRBD1 (5 bases). Germline V gives CDR1 SGHRS, CDR2 YFSETQ. The germline V and J ends were trimmed by 2 bases and 3 bases, with 12 bases remaining between them. The CDR3 loop spans 14 amino acids. This CDR3 is CASSFIPTDYEQYF. For the CDR3, the DNA is TGCGCCAGCAGCTTTATACCGACAGACTACGAGCAGTACTTC.

In this sample, this clone turned up a few times. This rearrangement joins TRBV18 to TRBJ1-5; D gene ambiguous. Trimming pared 3 bases from V and 4 bases from J, leaving 13 bases between. The V gene's germline CDR1 is KGHSH and CDR2 LQKENI. The CDR3 length is 15 residues. The CDR3 protein is CASSPRGSPNQPQHF. CDR3 nucleotide sequence: TGTGCCAGCTCACCTCGAGGGTCTCCTAATCAGCCCCAGCATTTT.

The chain combines TRBV6-1 with TRBJ2-7; D unclear. V was cut by 3 bases and J by 2 bases, with 14 bases left in between. The CDR3 totals 15 residues. Germline V CDR1 and CDR2: MNHNS, SASEGT. CDR3 region: CASSEFQAEPYEQYF. DNA for the CDR3: TGTGCCAGCAGTGAGTTCCAGGCCGAGCCCTACGAGCAGTACTTC.

The chain carries TRBV6-1 and TRBJ1-4; 7 bases match TRBD1. CDR1 and CDR2 from the germline V gene are MNHNS and SASEGT. The CDR3 is 15 amino acids. The V segment lost 5 bases and the J segment 8 bases; nucleotides outside the gene matches: 11. CDR3 region: CASSLGGAGGEKLFF. DNA of the CDR3: TGTGCCAGCAGTCTGGGCGGGGCAGGGGGGGAAAAACTGTTTTTT.

This clone was seen a few times. The chain employs TRBV14 and TRBJ1-2, with a possible D match to TRBD1 (5 bases). The length of the CDR3 is 13 residues. Looked up from germline, CDR1 is SGHDN and CDR2 is FVKESK. V was shortened by 2 bases and J by 8 bases, with 12 bases between the two germline ends. CDR3 region: CASSQSQGGGYTF. The DNA for the CDR3 is TGTGCCAGCAGCCAATCCCAGGGAGGAGGCTACACCTTC.

This chain links TRBV19 with TRBJ1-1; possibly TRBD1 for D (5 bases). This CDR3 is built from 14 residues. V was clipped by 8 bases and J by 4 bases, with 17 bases between them. CDR1 and CDR2 from the germline V gene are LNHDA and SQIVND (reference sequence). CDR3 nucleotides: TGTGCCAGTGGGGAACAGGCTGTAGGCACTGAAGCTTTCTTT. This gives the protein CASGEQAVGTEAFF.

This chain uses TRBV7-9 with TRBJ2-7; 9 bases match TRBD1. The CDR3 totals 17 residues. CDR1 and CDR2 from the germline V gene are SEHNR and FQNEAQ (reference sequence). V was pared by 5 bases and J by 0 bases, with 11 bases of the junction left unmatched. The CDR3 spells CASSPAGGQGPSYEQYF. CDR3 bases: TGTGCCAGCAGCCCAGCAGGAGGACAGGGGCCCTCCTACGAGCAGTACTTC.

The chain has TRBV19 and TRBJ1-5; TRBD1 matches 7 bases. J gave up 0 bases and V 8 bases, and 4 bases lay outside the gene matches. This CDR3 contains 14 residues. Germline V gene data show CDR1 as LNHDA and CDR2 as SQIVND (reference sequence). CDR3 sequence: CASPDRDSNQPQHF. CDR3 nucleotides: TGTGCCAGTCCTGACAGGGATAGCAATCAGCCCCAGCATTTT.

This chain links TRBV27 with TRBJ1-5, with a weak D call TRBD1 (5 bases). Trimming took 5 bases from V and 7 from J, leaving 9 bases between them. This CDR3 is built from 12 residues. In germline, CDR1 is MNHEY, CDR2 SMNVEV (reference sequence). The CDR3, as DNA: TGTGCCAGCAGTCCCCAGGGACAGCCCCAGCATTTT. It translates to CASSPQGQPQHF.

This clone was observed a single time. The chain recombines TRBV4-1 with TRBJ2-7; the match to TRBD1 covers 8 bases. The CDR3 length is 14 residues. From germline, CDR1 is MGHRA and CDR2 YSYEKL. The junction had 6 bases not matched to a gene; V was cut back by 3 bases and J by 5 bases. The CDR3 nucleotides are TGCGCCAGCAGCCACATGGACAGGGCCAACGAGCAGTACTTC. As protein: CASSHMDRANEQYF.

The chain employs TRBV5-8 and TRBJ1-1; D not resolved. The CDR3 is 16 residues long. The germline CDR1 and CDR2 sequences are SGHTS and YDEGEE. Deletions cut 0 bases from V and 1 base from J, with 13 bases between. CDR3 region: CASSLGRSTWNTEAFF. The DNA of the CDR3 is TGTGCCAGCAGCTTGGGGCGCTCGACATGGAACACTGAAGCTTTCTTT.

This chain links TRBV7-2 with TRBJ1-5; D is unclear. Per germline, CDR1 SGHTA and CDR2 FQGNSA. Trimming left V 0 bases short and J 7 bases short, with 4 bases between. The CDR3 is made up of 12 amino acids. The CDR3 protein is CASSLAMQPQHF. The CDR3 DNA reads TGTGCCAGCAGCTTAGCTATGCAGCCCCAGCATTTT.